Sequencing of this T cell receptor beta chain was carried out in a study of shared clonotypes between healthy human individuals. Study-level results: On the whole, naive subsets had larger estimated richness than memory subsets had. For naive CD4 cells, roughly 5.5% of clonotypes were shared across four donors.

As concerns this clone: No antigen is known for it.

Clones were read by immunoSEQ multiplex PCR, and TCRdb kept only the in-frame ones, dropping some. The sample lists 2,500,000 or so clones; approximately 94% were seen once. V was trimmed by 4 bases and J by 1 base, leaving 13 bases between them. Per the germline V gene, CDR1 is KGHSH and CDR2 is LQKENI. The CDR3 has 15 residues. The sample comprised naive CD4+ T cells from PBMCs. Subset reported: CD45RA+ positively selected. This TCR was recovered from a young man in good health. Some clones in this sample may be carry-over from other donors' samples. The chain is built from TRBV18 and TRBJ1-1; a possible D gene is TRBD1 (5 bases). DNA for the CDR3: TGTGCCAGCTCACTGGGCGGGGACCCGAACACTGAAGCTTTCTTT. Protein sequence: CASSLGGDPNTEAFF.